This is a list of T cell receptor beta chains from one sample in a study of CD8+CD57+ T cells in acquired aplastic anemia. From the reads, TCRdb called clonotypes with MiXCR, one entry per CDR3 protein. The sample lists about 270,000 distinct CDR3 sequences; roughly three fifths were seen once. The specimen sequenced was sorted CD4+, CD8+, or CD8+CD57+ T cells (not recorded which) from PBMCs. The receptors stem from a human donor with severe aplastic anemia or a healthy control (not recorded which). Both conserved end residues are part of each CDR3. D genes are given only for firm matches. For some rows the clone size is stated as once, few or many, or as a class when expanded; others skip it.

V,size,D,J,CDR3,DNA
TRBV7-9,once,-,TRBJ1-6,CASSLEPGSYSPLHF,TGTGCCAGCAGCTTAGAACCAGGGTCCTATTCACCCCTCCACTTT
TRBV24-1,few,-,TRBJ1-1,CATTGPNTEAFF,TGTGCCACCACTGGACCGAACACTGAAGCTTTCTTT
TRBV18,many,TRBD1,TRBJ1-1,CASSPDRGLEAFF,TGTGCCAGCTCACCCGACAGGGGGTTGGAAGCTTTCTTT
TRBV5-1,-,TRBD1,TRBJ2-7,CASSSSRTGTYEQYF,TGCGCCAGCAGCTCAAGTAGGACAGGCACCTACGAGCAGTACTTC
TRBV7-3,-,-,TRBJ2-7,CASSLSQVGEQYF,TGTGCCAGCAGCTTAAGTCAGGTCGGCGAGCAGTACTTC
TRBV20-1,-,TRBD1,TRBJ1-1,CSASGTGFTEAFF,TGCAGTGCTAGCGGGACAGGGTTCACTGAAGCTTTCTTT
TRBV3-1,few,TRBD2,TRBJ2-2,CASSQEGGLAGALTNTGELFF,TGTGCCAGCAGCCAAGAGGGGGGACTAGCGGGGGCCCTGACGAACACCGGGGAGCTGTTTTTT
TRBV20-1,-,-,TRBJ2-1,CSARPSGLSYNEQFF,TGCAGTGCTAGGCCCAGCGGTTTGTCCTACAATGAGCAGTTCTTC
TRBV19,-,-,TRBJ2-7,CASSGTGRPYEQYF,TGTGCCAGTTCAGGGACGGGGAGGCCCTACGAGCAGTACTTC
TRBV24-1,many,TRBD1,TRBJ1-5,CATSEGGQGARQPQHF,TGTGCCACCAGTGAGGGGGGACAGGGGGCGCGTCAGCCCCAGCATTTT
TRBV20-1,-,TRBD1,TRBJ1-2,CSATDGQVNYGYTF,TGCAGTGCAACCGATGGACAGGTGAACTATGGCTACACCTTC
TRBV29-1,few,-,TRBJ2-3,CSVAPSADTQYF,TGCAGCGTTGCTCCTAGCGCAGATACGCAGTATTTT
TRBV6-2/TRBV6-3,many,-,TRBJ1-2,CASSRPTANYGYTF,TGTGCCAGCAGTAGACCGACCGCTAACTATGGCTACACCTTC
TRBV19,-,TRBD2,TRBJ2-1,CASSPLRAGGAQVEQFF,TGTGCCAGTAGCCCACTCCGAGCGGGGGGCGCCCAGGTCGAGCAGTTCTTC
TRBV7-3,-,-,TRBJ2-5,CASSLKWETQYF,TGTGCCAGCAGCTTAAAATGGGAGACCCAGTACTTC
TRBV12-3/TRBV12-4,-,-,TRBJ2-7,CASSTGTPEQYF,TGTGCCAGCAGTACTGGGACACCCGAGCAGTACTTC
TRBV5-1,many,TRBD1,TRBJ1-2,CASSLAGGTGVLYGYTF,TGCGCCAGCAGCTTGGCCGGGGGTACAGGGGTTCTTTATGGCTACACCTTC
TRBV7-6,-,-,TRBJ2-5,CASSLGGSARGETQYF,TGTGCCAGCAGCTTAGGAGGTAGTGCGAGGGGAGAGACCCAGTACTTC
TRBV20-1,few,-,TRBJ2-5,CSARSRGQTQYF,TGCAGTGCTAGAAGCAGGGGACAGACCCAGTACTTC
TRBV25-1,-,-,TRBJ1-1,CACSSPGQNTEAFF,TGTGCCTGCAGTTCTCCGGGACAGAACACTGAAGCTTTCTTT
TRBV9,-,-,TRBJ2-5,CASSVAPGVAETQYF,TGTGCCAGCAGCGTAGCCCCAGGGGTCGCAGAGACCCAGTACTTC
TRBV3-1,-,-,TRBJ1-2,CASSQGRNNYGYAF,TGTGCCAGCAGCCAAGGACGGAATAACTATGGCTACGCCTTC
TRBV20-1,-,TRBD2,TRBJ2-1,CSAVPPLAGRWNEQFF,TGCAGTGCCGTCCCGCCCCTAGCGGGGAGATGGAATGAGCAGTTCTTC
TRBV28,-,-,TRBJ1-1,CAIISEAGRNTEVFF,TGTGCCATCATCTCCGAGGCCGGGAGGAACACTGAAGTTTTCTTT
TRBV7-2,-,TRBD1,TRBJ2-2,CASSLGQGYTGELFF,TGTGCCAGCAGCTTAGGACAGGGGTACACCGGGGAGCTGTTTTTT
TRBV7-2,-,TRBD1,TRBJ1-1,CASTRDRASEGFF,TGTGCCAGCACCCGAGACAGGGCTAGCGAGGGTTTCTTT
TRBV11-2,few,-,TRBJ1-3,CASSSDRSGNTIYF,TGTGCCAGCAGCTCAGATAGATCTGGAAACACCATATATTTT
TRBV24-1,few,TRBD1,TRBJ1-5,CASSQTGEIIGNQPQHF,TGTGCCAGCTCACAGACAGGGGAGATAATAGGCAATCAGCCCCAGCATTTT
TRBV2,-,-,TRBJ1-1,CASSENPANTEAFF,TGTGCCAGCAGTGAAAATCCAGCGAACACTGAAGCTTTCTTT
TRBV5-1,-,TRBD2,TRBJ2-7,CASSSTSGAYEQYF,TGCGCCAGCAGCTCGACTAGCGGGGCGTACGAGCAGTACTTC
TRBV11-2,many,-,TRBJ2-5,CASSLGDQETQYF,TGTGCCAGCAGCTTGGGGGACCAAGAGACCCAGTACTTC
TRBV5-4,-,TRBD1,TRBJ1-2,CAGSLEGQGPDGYTF,TGTGCCGGCAGCTTGGAGGGACAGGGTCCGGATGGCTACACCTTC
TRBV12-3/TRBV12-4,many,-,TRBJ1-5,CASSLTGGGNQPQHF,TGTGCCAGCAGTTTAACGGGTGGCGGCAATCAGCCCCAGCATTTT
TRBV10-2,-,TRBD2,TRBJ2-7,CASRRGDKSYEQYF,TGCGCCAGCAGGCGGGGGGACAAATCCTACGAGCAGTACTTC
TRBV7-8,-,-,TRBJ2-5,CASVFRETQYF,TGTGCCAGCGTTTTCCGAGAGACCCAGTACTTC
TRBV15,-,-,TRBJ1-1,CATSRDTVNTEAFF,TGTGCCACCAGCAGAGACACGGTCAACACTGAAGCTTTCTTT
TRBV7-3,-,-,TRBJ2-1,CASSLGGAHNEQFF,TGTGCCAGCAGCTTGGGGGGGGCCCACAATGAGCAGTTCTTC
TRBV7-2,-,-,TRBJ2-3,CASSLARGGTDTQYF,TGTGCCAGCAGCTTAGCCAGGGGAGGCACAGATACGCAGTATTTT
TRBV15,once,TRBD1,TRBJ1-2,CVTSRGGGEQGMYGYTF,TGTGTCACCAGCAGAGGCGGGGGCGAACAGGGGATGTATGGCTACACCTTC
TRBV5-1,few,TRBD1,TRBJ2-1,CASSRGGGDTQFF,TGCGCCAGCAGCCGAGGGGGCGGCGATACGCAGTTCTTC
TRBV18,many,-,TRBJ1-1,CASSPEAGLLAFF,TGTGCCAGCTCACCGGAGGCGGGGTTATTAGCTTTCTTT
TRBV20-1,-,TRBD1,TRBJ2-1,CSASDREYSEQFF,TGCAGTGCTTCGGACAGGGAATATAGTGAGCAGTTCTTC
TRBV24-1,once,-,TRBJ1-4,CATSDFGGDNEKLFF,TGTGCCACCAGTGATTTCGGAGGAGATAATGAAAAACTGTTTTTT
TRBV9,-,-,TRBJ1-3,CASSATPQRRGRGNTIYF,TGTGCCAGCAGCGCCACCCCCCAACGTCGGGGGAGAGGAAACACCATATATTTT
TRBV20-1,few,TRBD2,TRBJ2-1,CSASAGGPWNEQFF,TGCAGTGCTAGCGCGGGAGGGCCCTGGAATGAGCAGTTCTTC
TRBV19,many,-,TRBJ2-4,CASSKAGAGNIQYF,TGTGCCAGTAGTAAGGCAGGGGCGGGAAACATTCAGTACTTC